Presented here are 31 T cell receptor beta chains from one specimen sequenced in a study of CD8+ T cells in alopecia areata. After isolation, RNA underwent reverse transcription to generate cDNA as the sequencing template. The method was immunoSEQ multiplex PCR; TCRdb's version includes in-frame clones alone and lacks a portion of them. The sample has 220,000 or so clones, approximately 52% seen once. The specimen comprised CD4+ T cells sorted from blood, sampled at week 0. The origin of the receptors is a human donor with alopecia areata.

V and J are TRBV29-1 and TRBJ1-1, with D possibly being TRBD1 (5 bases). There are 11 residues in the CDR3. V shed 6 bases and J shed 2 bases, with 7 bases lying between them. Per germline, CDR1 SQVTM and CDR2 ANQGSEA. In DNA form, the CDR3 reads TGCAGCGTACAGGATAACACTGAAGCTTTCTTT. It yields the protein CSVQDNTEAFF.

The chain combines TRBV11-2 with TRBJ2-4; 7 bases agree with TRBD2. V was pared by 5 bases and J by 1 base, with 5 bases of the junction left unmatched. The CDR3 consists of 15 residues. Germline CDR1 SGHAT, CDR2 FQNNGV. The DNA of the CDR3 is TGTGCCAGCAGCGTGATTAGCGGGGCCAAAAACATTCAGTACTTC. This translates into CASSVISGAKNIQYF.

This chain uses TRBV7-9 with TRBJ2-7; TRBD1 aligns across 7 bases. V was pared by 5 bases and J by 2 bases, with 9 bases of the junction left unmatched. Germline CDR1 SEHNR, CDR2 FQNEAQ (reference sequence). CDR3 size: 15 residues. The CDR3 bases are TGTGCCAGCAGCCATTCTCGACAGGGAACCTACGAGCAGTACTTC. Amino acids: CASSHSRQGTYEQYF.

Here the CDR3 reads CASWAGYSTDTQYF. CDR3 nucleotide sequence: TGCGCCAGTTGGGCAGGGTACAGCACAGATACGCAGTATTTT. V usage is TRBV5-1 and J usage is TRBJ2-3; perhaps TRBD1 as D (5 bases). The germline V gene encodes CDR1 SGHRS and CDR2 YFSETQ. The germline V and J ends were trimmed by 8 bases and 0 bases, with 13 bases remaining between them. The CDR3 covers 14 residues.

The V call is TRBV30, the J call TRBJ1-2; 7 positions agree with TRBD1. The junction had 4 bases not matched to a gene; V was cut back by 2 bases and J by 7 bases. The CDR3 covers 12 residues. Germline CDR1 reads GTSNPN; CDR2 reads SVGIG (reference sequence). In DNA form, the CDR3 reads TGTGCCTGGAGTATCGCAGGGGGTGGCTACACCTTC. Translating gives CAWSIAGGGYTF.

About this clone: This same CDR3 is encoded by further DNA sequences in the sample. The gene calls are TRBV30 and TRBJ1-2, with 8 bases identical to TRBD1. The ends lost 4 bases at V and 5 bases at J; junction bases unmatched: 6. CDR1 GTSNPN and CDR2 SVGIG come from the germline V gene (reference sequence). The CDR3 is 13 amino acids. The CDR3: CAWTGQGLYGYTF. The CDR3 coding sequence is TGTGCCTGGACCGGACAGGGCTTATATGGCTACACCTTC.

This clone occurred a few times. The rearrangement joins TRBV6-5 to TRBJ1-2; TRBD1 agrees at 9 bases. This CDR3 spans 15 amino acids. Germline trimming cut 8 bases from V and 8 bases from J; bases unmatched to any gene: 15. CDR1 MNHEY and CDR2 SVGAGI come from the germline V gene. In DNA, the CDR3 is TGTGCCAGCGGGGGACAGGGCCGCACCACTGACGGCTACACCTTC. This translates into CASGGQGRTTDGYTF.

The rearrangement joins TRBV29-1 to TRBJ2-3; 9 positions match TRBD1. Germline V gene data show CDR1 as SQVTM and CDR2 as ANQGSEA. There are 15 residues in the CDR3. The trim removed 0 bases at V and 6 bases at J, leaving 7 bases unmatched. CDR3 residues: CSVEDEGTGMDTQYF. The CDR3 DNA sequence: TGCAGCGTTGAAGATGAGGGGACAGGGATGGATACGCAGTATTTT.

This clone was seen a few times. The rearrangement uses TRBV5-1 and TRBJ1-1; D remains ambiguous. The length of the CDR3 is 16 residues. Germline CDR1 and CDR2: SGHRS and YFSETQ. Deletions cut 3 bases from V and 1 base from J, with 16 bases between. This chain's CDR3 is CASSSGFGPTNTEAFF. DNA for the CDR3: TGCGCCAGCAGCTCGGGTTTCGGACCAACGAACACTGAAGCTTTCTTT.

The chain carries TRBV4-1 and TRBJ2-5; D is unclear. With 4 bases removed from V and 0 bases from J, the gap between germline ends came to 3 bases. CDR1 is MGHRA, CDR2 YSYEKL, per germline. The CDR3 extends over 12 amino acids. The CDR3 spells CASSRHQETQYF. CDR3 DNA: TGCGCCAGCAGCCGGCACCAAGAGACCCAGTACTTC.

This clone was picked up a small number of times. This chain connects TRBV29-1 to TRBJ2-1; D ambiguous. The CDR3 sequence is 13 residues long. V lost 1 base and J lost 8, with 12 bases in between. Per germline, CDR1 SQVTM and CDR2 ANQGSEA. Here the CDR3 reads CSVEGQFLYEQFF. The CDR3 nucleotides are TGCAGCGTTGAAGGTCAGTTTCTGTATGAGCAGTTCTTC.

The chain carries TRBV7-9 and TRBJ1-1; no clear D gene. The CDR3 is 15 amino acids. V was trimmed by 1 base and J by 0 bases, leaving 9 bases between them. In germline, CDR1 is SEHNR, CDR2 FQNEAQ (reference sequence). CDR3 region: CASSLVSTVNTEAFF. The CDR3 nucleotides read TGTGCCAGCAGCTTAGTCAGTACAGTGAACACTGAAGCTTTCTTT. Based on the CDR3 plus reference TRBV7-9 and TRBJ1-1, the full variable domain is DTGVSQNPRHKITKRGQNVTFRCDPISEHNRLYWYRQTLGQGPEFLTYFQNEAQLEKSRLLSDRFSAERPKGSFSTLEIQRTEQGDSAMYLCASSLVSTVNTEAFFGQGTRLTVV.

V gene TRBV7-9 combines with J gene TRBJ2-5; 8 bases are a match to TRBD1. The junction had 4 bases not matched to a gene; V was cut back by 5 bases and J by 2 bases. Germline values: CDR1 SEHNR, CDR2 FQNEAQ (reference sequence). The CDR3 is 14 residues long. The DNA for the CDR3 is TGTGCCAGCAGCCATGGACAGGGACAAGAGACCCAGTACTTC. Translating gives CASSHGQGQETQYF.

This clone appeared once. The sample contains more than one DNA sequence encoding this CDR3. The chain carries TRBV7-9 and TRBJ2-1, with D perhaps TRBD1 or TRBD2 (5 bases each). CDR1 and CDR2 from the germline V gene are SEHNR and FQNEAQ (reference sequence). The CDR3 is 15 amino acids. Trimming pared 0 bases from V and 3 bases from J, leaving 9 bases between. Here the CDR3 DNA reads TGTGCCAGCAGCTTAGCGGGGGTGAGCTACAATGAGCAGTTCTTC. This gives the protein CASSLAGVSYNEQFF.

V and J are TRBV5-6 and TRBJ1-2; D is uncertain. CDR1 is SGHDT and CDR2 is YYEEEE in the germline V gene. The CDR3 spans 14 residues. Trimming left V 3 bases short and J 8 bases short, with 17 bases between. The CDR3, as DNA: TGTGCCAGCAGCTGGCAAATCCCCCAACAGGGCTACACCTTC. Encoded protein: CASSWQIPQQGYTF.

J is TRBJ1-5 and V is TRBV4-1, with D unclear. In germline, CDR1 is MGHRA, CDR2 YSYEKL. With 3 bases removed from V and 7 bases from J, the gap between germline ends came to 10 bases. The CDR3 extends over 13 amino acids. This CDR3 reads CASSQELRQPQHF. The CDR3 DNA reads as TGCGCCAGCAGCCAGGAGCTCCGGCAGCCCCAGCATTTT.

This clone was observed a handful of times. This CDR3 is CASSLDIDNEQFF. The DNA of the CDR3 is TGTGCCAGCAGCTTAGACATCGACAATGAGCAGTTCTTC. The chain carries TRBV11-2 and TRBJ2-1; D gene ambiguous. CDR1 is SGHAT and CDR2 is FQNNGV in the germline V gene. Between the trimmed V and J ends, which lost 0 bases and 5 bases, there was a span of 5 bases. This CDR3 is 13 amino acids long.

V usage is TRBV5-4 and J usage is TRBJ2-5; 8 bases map to TRBD1. CDR1 is SGHNT and CDR2 is YYREEE in the germline V gene (reference sequence). The CDR3 has 14 residues. V lost 4 bases and J lost 5; bases outside the gene matches: 7. For the CDR3, the DNA is TGTGCCAGCAGCGAACGACAGGGGATGGAGACCCAGTACTTC. Its translation: CASSERQGMETQYF.

This clone has more than one count but fewer than ten. V and J are TRBV4-1 and TRBJ2-7, with D unclear. Germline CDR1 reads MGHRA; CDR2 reads YSYEKL. V was clipped by 3 bases and J by 1 base, with 13 bases between them. CDR3 length: 15 residues. This CDR3 reads CASSHPLIRSYEQYF. DNA for the CDR3: TGCGCCAGCAGCCACCCCTTGATTCGGTCCTACGAGCAGTACTTC.

In its sample, this clone was seen a few times. The chain couples TRBV7-9 to TRBJ1-1; D not certain. V dropped 6 bases and J dropped 3 bases, with 14 bases sitting between them. Germline CDR1 SEHNR, CDR2 FQNEAQ (reference sequence). The CDR3 sequence is 14 residues long. This CDR3 reads CASRSIHGDTEAFF. The CDR3, as DNA: TGTGCCAGCAGGTCAATCCACGGGGACACTGAAGCTTTCTTT.

This clone was found once. V and J are TRBV29-1 and TRBJ2-1, with D possibly TRBD2 on 7 matching bases. Germline V gives CDR1 SQVTM, CDR2 ANQGSEA. V was shortened by 8 bases and J by 4 bases, with 15 bases between the two germline ends. The CDR3 extends over 13 amino acids. This CDR3 is CSLGGVGYNEQFF. The CDR3 region has the DNA TGCAGCTTAGGGGGGGTAGGATACAATGAGCAGTTCTTC.

The table lists this clone with a few counts. The chain joins TRBV4-2 to TRBJ1-2, with no clear D. Germline V gene sequence: CDR1 LGHNA, CDR2 YNFKEQ. The CDR3 contains 15 residues. Trimming pared 5 bases from V and 0 bases from J, leaving 13 bases between. Here the CDR3 DNA reads TGTGCCAGCAGCTCTCCAGGACGGGCTAACTATGGCTACACCTTC. Amino acids: CASSSPGRANYGYTF.

This chain uses TRBV25-1 with TRBJ2-3; TRBD1 aligns across 11 bases. Germline CDR1 and CDR2: MGHDK and SYGVNS. Trimming cost V 4 bases and J 4 bases; bases outside gene matches: 7. The CDR3 covers 16 residues. The CDR3 reads CASSGLDRGRADTQYF. The CDR3 region has the DNA TGTGCCAGCAGTGGTCTGGACAGGGGGCGGGCAGATACGCAGTATTTT.

This sequence joins TRBV2 and TRBJ1-2, with D possibly TRBD1 on 5 matching bases. Germline V gene lookup returns CDR1 SNHLY and CDR2 FYNNEI. Trimming removed 6 bases from V and 8 bases from J, with 10 bases in between. The CDR3 is 11 amino acids. The CDR3 loop is CASRQERGYTF. The CDR3 DNA reads as TGTGCCAGCAGACAGGAAAGGGGCTACACCTTC.

The chain couples TRBV5-6 to TRBJ2-5; 8 nucleotides align to TRBD1. Germline CDR1 reads SGHDT; CDR2 reads YYEEEE. V trimming: 0 bases; J trimming: 4 bases; junction bases outside the gene matches: 5. The CDR3 has 15 residues. The CDR3 DNA sequence: TGTGCCAGCAGCTTGGAGCAGGGGGCGGGAGAGACCCAGTACTTC. It specifies CASSLEQGAGETQYF.

The V call is TRBV27, the J call TRBJ1-5, with unresolved D. This CDR3 comprises 13 residues. Trimming shortened V by 2 bases and J by 4 bases, and 6 bases separated the two germline ends. Per the germline V gene, CDR1 is MNHEY and CDR2 is SMNVEV (reference sequence). CDR3 sequence (DNA): TGTGCCAGCAGTTTACGAGGAAATCAGCCCCAGCATTTT. Its protein product is CASSLRGNQPQHF.

The V gene is TRBV2, the J gene TRBJ1-2; D unclear. V shed 1 base and J shed 2 bases, with 8 bases lying between them. The CDR3 is made up of 14 amino acids. The germline V gene encodes CDR1 SNHLY and CDR2 FYNNEI. The CDR3: CASSEEEGNYGYTF. CDR3 DNA: TGTGCCAGCAGTGAAGAGGAGGGCAACTATGGCTACACCTTC. The full variable domain, rest sourced from reference TRBV2 and TRBJ1-2, is EPEVTQTPSHQVTQMGQEVILRCVPISNHLYFYWYRQILGQKVEFLVSFYNNEISEKSEIFDDQFSVERPDGSNFTLKIRSTKLEDSAMYFCASSEEEGNYGYTFGSGTRLTVV.

The V and J genes are TRBV25-1 and TRBJ1-1; D remains unclear. This CDR3 is 11 amino acids long. V dropped 6 bases and J dropped 2 bases, with 4 bases sitting between them. The germline gives CDR1 MGHDK, CDR2 SYGVNS. The CDR3 nucleotides read TGTGCCAGCAGGAGAAACACTGAAGCTTTCTTT. Translated, it gives CASRRNTEAFF.

This clone was counted a single time. The chain has TRBV5-1 and TRBJ2-7, with D uncertain. The length of the CDR3 is 14 residues. The germline V and J ends were trimmed by 2 bases and 5 bases, with 14 bases remaining between them. CDR1 is SGHRS and CDR2 is YFSETQ in the germline V gene. The CDR3 reads CASSLSRSFNEQYF. The CDR3 coding sequence is TGCGCCAGCAGCTTATCCAGGTCCTTTAACGAGCAGTACTTC.

The chain's CDR3 is CASTAGTLNTEAFF. The CDR3 bases are TGTGCCAGTACCGCCGGGACTCTAAACACTGAAGCTTTCTTT. The gene calls are TRBV19 and TRBJ1-1, with D possibly being TRBD1 (5 bases). The CDR3 has 14 residues. Per the germline V gene, CDR1 is LNHDA and CDR2 is SQIVND (reference sequence). Trimming left V 7 bases short and J 2 bases short, with 14 bases between.

This chain connects TRBV5-4 to TRBJ2-7, with 14 bases fitting TRBD2. Losses at the gene ends were 2 bases for V and 1 base for J; bases not matched to a gene: 2. Per germline, CDR1 SGHNT and CDR2 YYREEE (reference sequence). The CDR3 has 16 residues. The CDR3: CASSFGLAGGSYEQYF. CDR3 coding DNA: TGTGCCAGCAGCTTTGGACTAGCGGGAGGTTCCTACGAGCAGTACTTC.